This paragraph covers one TCR beta chain sequence. The antigen is unknown. The data were obtained in a study of T cell responses to AZD1222 COVID-19 vaccine. Regarding the study as a whole: Spike-wide coverage was observed for vaccine-associated CD4 TCRs, with dominant responses at 160-218 and 743-854. Spike-specific TCR breadth and depth were elevated following two AZD1222 doses. Repertoire sampling occurred only after the peak T cell response.

TCRdb keeps only in-frame clones here, not all; method: immunoSEQ multiplex PCR. The sample records about 60,000 clones, roughly 82% being singletons. Germline lookup yields CDR1 LNHDA and CDR2 SQIVND (reference sequence). Deletions cut 5 bases from V and 0 bases from J, with 8 bases between. This CDR3 region has 15 residues. The chain has TRBV19 and TRBJ2-6, with D unclear. The sample here was peripheral blood, taken on day 0 of AZD1222 vaccination. The sequence was obtained from an adult in good health. The chain's CDR3 is CASSLKSSGANVLTF. CDR3 nucleotides: TGTGCCAGTAGTCTCAAGAGCTCTGGGGCCAACGTCCTGACTTTC.